The present T cell receptor (beta chain) was sequenced within a study of follicular helper T cells after annual influenza vaccination. Details on this clone: Its antigen is currently unknown.

Germline V gene sequence: CDR1 LGHNT, CDR2 FRNRAP. J was trimmed by 2 bases and V by 0 bases; bases with no gene match: 14. The CDR3 has 19 amino acids. Using immunoSEQ multiplex PCR, the repertoire was profiled, and TCRdb retains in-frame clones only, with some absent. Here the sample spans around 2,700 clones, roughly 84% being singletons. General study points: Plasmablast frequency change correlated with clonality change in ICOS+CD38+ cTfh. Most later recoveries of Day 7 ICOS+CD38+ clones were ICOS-CD38- cTfh.

Regarding time point: 2015-2016 season, pre-vaccination. Subjects lived in the community and lacked influenza vaccine within the prior 6 months. Cells are cTfh (non-naive CD4+CXCR5+PD-1+), split by ICOS and CD38 into double-positive or double-negative. The sequence was collected from an adult who received the influenza vaccine. This specimen consisted of CXCR5+ CD38- circulating T follicular helper cells from blood, obtained on the day of influenza vaccination. As to subset: circulating Tfh, non-naive CD4+CXCR5+PD-1+ (ICOS+CD38+ or ICOS-CD38-). The chain links TRBV12-5 to TRBJ2-3, with 7 bases aligning to TRBD1. Here the CDR3 reads CASGLVLGGLHANTDTQYF. Here the CDR3 DNA reads TGTGCTAGTGGTTTGGTTTTAGGGGGCCTACACGCGAACACAGATACGCAGTATTTT. The variable domain in full, completed from reference TRBV12-5 and TRBJ2-3, reads DARVTQTPRHKVTEMGQEVTMRCQPILGHNTVFWYRQTMMQGLELLAYFRNRAPLDDSGMPKDRFSAEMPDATLATLKIQPSEPRDSAVYFCASGLVLGGLHANTDTQYFGPGTRLTVL.